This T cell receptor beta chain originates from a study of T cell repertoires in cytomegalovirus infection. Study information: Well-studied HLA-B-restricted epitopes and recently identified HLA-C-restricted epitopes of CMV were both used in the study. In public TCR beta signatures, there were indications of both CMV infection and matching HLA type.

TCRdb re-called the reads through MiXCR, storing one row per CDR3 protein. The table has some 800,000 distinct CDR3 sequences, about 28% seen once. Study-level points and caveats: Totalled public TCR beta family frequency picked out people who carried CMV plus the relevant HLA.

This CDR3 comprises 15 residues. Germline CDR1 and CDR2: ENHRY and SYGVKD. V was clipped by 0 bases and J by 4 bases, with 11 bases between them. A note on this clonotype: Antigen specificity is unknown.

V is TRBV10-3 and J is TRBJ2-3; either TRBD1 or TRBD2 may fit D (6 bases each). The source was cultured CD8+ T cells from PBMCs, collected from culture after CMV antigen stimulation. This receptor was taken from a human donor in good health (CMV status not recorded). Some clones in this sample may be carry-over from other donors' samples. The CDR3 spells CAISESKGGPDTQYF. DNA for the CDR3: TGTGCCATCAGTGAGTCGAAGGGGGGACCAGATACGCAGTATTTT.